This T cell receptor (beta chain) is drawn from a study of T cells in Graves' hyperthyroidism and ophthalmopathy. General study results and limits: Progression to ophthalmopathy was predicted a median of 6.5 months early. Most thyroid clonotypes with frequency above 0.001 were detected in blood.

Ten or more counts support this clonotype. The antigen is not known. Researchers defined stable Graves' hyperthyroidism as no ophthalmopathy progression within 18 months. Orbital computed tomography and thyroid ultrasound, together with serum TRAb and thyroxine and clinical symptoms, were used for diagnoses. Amplification of TCR beta CDR3 regions was performed using RNA transcripts as template. During a first-round RT-PCR of the TCR CDR3, the HTBI primer set was used. TCRdb re-analysed the multiplex PCR reads in MiXCR, keeping a single row per CDR3 protein. The table shows over 450,000 distinct CDR3 sequences, with around 15% occurring only once. Per the germline V gene, CDR1 is SQVTM and CDR2 is ANQGSEA. With V trimmed by 3 bases and J by 0 bases, 13 bases remained unmatched. The CDR3 loop spans 17 amino acids.

The TCR comes from a woman aged 18 to 35 with Graves' hyperthyroidism. Sequenced sample: blood. The V call is TRBV29-1, the J call TRBJ2-7; 8 bases line up with TRBD2. DNA of the CDR3: TGCAGCGTTGATGGAGCGGGAGACGCATCGAGCTCCTACGAGCAGTACTTC. Protein: CSVDGAGDASSSYEQYF.